The clone carrying this TCR beta chain was seen only a few times. These data are taken from a study of T-cell reconstitution after alpha-beta-depleted transplantation in children. Germline CDR1 reads SGHRS; CDR2 reads YFSETQ. This CDR3 region has 16 residues. V was clipped by 0 bases and J by 3 bases, with 15 bases between them. Molecular barcoding with unique molecular identifiers was used for the TCRbeta library. TCRdb reprocessed the PCR reads with MiXCR, giving one entry per CDR3 protein. The sample holds approximately 800,000 distinct CDR3 sequences, 15% to 20% seen once. V is TRBV5-1 and J is TRBJ1-2, with D perhaps matching TRBD1 (5 bases). The sequencing here drew on PBMCs, mostly from graft donor cells, taken 360 days after TCRalphabeta/CD19-depleted stem cell transplant. This TCR derives from a male patient aged 10 to 17 who had a stem cell transplant for acute lymphoblastic leukemia, so the T cells may come from the graft donor. The CDR3: CASSLVIQGGYYGYTF. In nucleotides, the CDR3 is TGCGCCAGCAGCTTGGTTATCCAGGGAGGATACTATGGCTACACCTTC. Full variable domain (rest looked up from reference TRBV5-1 and TRBJ1-2): KAGVTQTPRYLIKTRGQQVTLSCSPISGHRSVSWYQQTPGQGLQFLFEYFSETQRNKGNFPGRFSGRQFSNSRSEMNVSTLELGDSALYLCASSLVIQGGYYGYTFGSGTRLTVV.